These T cell receptor beta chains were read from a single sample in a study of blood T cell repertoires in COVID-19. Using immunoSEQ multiplex PCR, the repertoire was profiled, and TCRdb retains in-frame clones only, with some absent. The sample lists approximately 29,000 clones; roughly 87% were seen once. The sequenced material came from peripheral blood. The receptor set was obtained from a woman in her sixties or seventies with active COVID-19. The CDR3 runs from the conserved cysteine through the conserved F or W. D genes are given only for firm matches. The size of a clone is reported for some rows only, either as once, few or many, or as a class for expanded clones.

j_gene: TRBJ2-7; v_gene: TRBV4-1; d_gene: .; abundance: .; CDR3aa: CASSQEFGQLYAEQYF; CDR3nt: TGCGCCAGCAGCCAAGAATTTGGACAGCTTTACGCGGAGCAGTACTTC
j_gene: TRBJ2-1; v_gene: TRBV28; d_gene: .; abundance: once; CDR3aa: CASSQGEQFF; CDR3nt: TGTGCCAGCAGCCAGGGTGAGCAGTTCTTC
j_gene: TRBJ2-7; v_gene: TRBV19; d_gene: TRBD1; abundance: .; CDR3aa: CASSMGQSAYEQYF; CDR3nt: TGTGCCAGTAGTATGGGACAGTCAGCCTACGAGCAGTACTTC
j_gene: TRBJ2-3; v_gene: TRBV7-9; d_gene: .; abundance: .; CDR3aa: CASSFGGFTDTQYF; CDR3nt: TGTGCCAGCAGCTTTGGAGGGTTCACAGATACGCAGTATTTT
j_gene: TRBJ1-5; v_gene: TRBV19; d_gene: .; abundance: .; CDR3aa: CASSIYGDQPQHF; CDR3nt: TGTGCCAGTAGTATATACGGGGATCAGCCCCAGCATTTT
j_gene: TRBJ2-5; v_gene: TRBV5-1; d_gene: .; abundance: .; CDR3aa: CASSPSNHFRTKRQETQYF; CDR3nt: TGCGCCAGCAGCCCGTCTAACCATTTTAGGACTAAAAGACAAGAGACCCAGTACTTC
j_gene: TRBJ2-1; v_gene: TRBV11-2; d_gene: TRBD1; abundance: .; CDR3aa: CASSLTGGGRNNEQFF; CDR3nt: TGTGCCAGCAGCTTAACAGGGGGCGGGCGGAACAATGAGCAGTTCTTC
j_gene: TRBJ2-3; v_gene: TRBV7-9; d_gene: TRBD2; abundance: once; CDR3aa: CASSSSGADTQYF; CDR3nt: TGTGCCAGCAGCTCAAGCGGGGCAGATACGCAGTATTTT
j_gene: TRBJ1-2; v_gene: TRBV19; d_gene: .; abundance: few; CDR3aa: CASSPQLRSGGYTF; CDR3nt: TGTGCCAGTAGTCCCCAGCTACGCTCAGGGGGCTACACCTTC
j_gene: TRBJ2-2; v_gene: TRBV9; d_gene: TRBD2; abundance: .; CDR3aa: CASSLTSGRFTGELFF; CDR3nt: TGTGCCAGCAGTCTCACTAGCGGGAGGTTCACCGGGGAGCTGTTTTTT
j_gene: TRBJ1-2; v_gene: TRBV6-4; d_gene: TRBD1; abundance: few; CDR3aa: CASKGTAGYTF; CDR3nt: TGTGCCAGCAAAGGGACAGCCGGCTACACCTTC
j_gene: TRBJ2-7; v_gene: TRBV2; d_gene: .; abundance: .; CDR3aa: CASSVQTYEQYF; CDR3nt: TGTGCCAGCAGTGTACAGACCTACGAGCAGTACTTC
j_gene: TRBJ2-5; v_gene: TRBV25-1; d_gene: .; abundance: .; CDR3aa: CASSDDRSGITETQYF; CDR3nt: TGTGCCAGCAGTGATGACAGGTCGGGGATCACGGAGACCCAGTACTTC
j_gene: TRBJ1-5; v_gene: TRBV28; d_gene: .; abundance: .; CDR3aa: CASSLQRSQPQHF; CDR3nt: TGTGCCAGCAGTTTACAGAGGAGTCAGCCCCAGCATTTT
j_gene: TRBJ1-4; v_gene: TRBV7-9; d_gene: TRBD1; abundance: .; CDR3aa: CASRDGTVSEKLFF; CDR3nt: TGTGCCAGCAGGGACGGGACAGTATCTGAAAAACTGTTTTTT
j_gene: TRBJ2-5; v_gene: TRBV7-9; d_gene: TRBD2; abundance: .; CDR3aa: CASSLVSGGQYF; CDR3nt: TGTGCCAGCAGCTTAGTTAGCGGGGGCCAGTACTTC
j_gene: TRBJ1-3; v_gene: TRBV10-3; d_gene: TRBD1; abundance: .; CDR3aa: CAISKGTGLGNTIYF; CDR3nt: TGTGCCATCAGTAAAGGGACAGGGTTGGGAAACACCATATATTTT
j_gene: TRBJ2-7; v_gene: TRBV30; d_gene: .; abundance: .; CDR3aa: CAWSKTGYEQYF; CDR3nt: TGTGCCTGGAGTAAAACGGGCTACGAGCAGTACTTC
j_gene: TRBJ1-3; v_gene: TRBV6-5; d_gene: TRBD1; abundance: .; CDR3aa: CASSEQGQGDTIYF; CDR3nt: TGTGCCAGCTCCGAGCAAGGACAGGGGGACACCATATATTTT
j_gene: TRBJ1-4; v_gene: TRBV14; d_gene: .; abundance: .; CDR3aa: CASSPRQTNEKLFF; CDR3nt: TGTGCCAGCAGCCCAAGACAGACTAATGAAAAACTGTTTTTT
j_gene: TRBJ2-3; v_gene: TRBV19; d_gene: TRBD2; abundance: .; CDR3aa: CASSISLAGVQYF; CDR3nt: TGTGCCAGTAGTATTTCTCTAGCGGGAGTACAGTATTTT
j_gene: TRBJ2-3; v_gene: TRBV3-1/TRBV3-2; d_gene: TRBD2; abundance: .; CDR3aa: CASSPHAGLAGERYTDTQYF; CDR3nt: TGTGCCAGCAGCCCCCACGCGGGACTAGCGGGAGAGAGGTACACAGATACGCAGTATTTT
j_gene: TRBJ2-1; v_gene: TRBV2; d_gene: .; abundance: .; CDR3aa: CASSEYLGSNEQFF; CDR3nt: TGTGCCAGCAGTGAATATCTAGGAAGCAATGAGCAGTTCTTC
j_gene: TRBJ1-1; v_gene: TRBV18; d_gene: .; abundance: .; CDR3aa: CASSPLGGDTEAFF; CDR3nt: TGTGCCAGCTCACCTCTCGGAGGGGACACTGAAGCTTTCTTT
j_gene: TRBJ1-1; v_gene: TRBV7-3; d_gene: .; abundance: few; CDR3aa: CASSTGTGGEAFF; CDR3nt: TGTGCCAGCAGCACCGGGACTGGTGGTGAAGCTTTCTTT
j_gene: TRBJ1-2; v_gene: TRBV27; d_gene: TRBD1; abundance: .; CDR3aa: CASSPWDRELYGYTF; CDR3nt: TGTGCCAGCAGTCCCTGGGACAGGGAACTCTATGGCTACACCTTC
j_gene: TRBJ1-4; v_gene: TRBV18; d_gene: .; abundance: .; CDR3aa: CASSPGRGPGSLFF; CDR3nt: TGTGCCAGCTCACCCGGGCGCGGGCCGGGCTCACTGTTTTTT
j_gene: TRBJ1-4; v_gene: TRBV7-9; d_gene: TRBD1; abundance: once; CDR3aa: CASSVAGTENEKLFF; CDR3nt: TGTGCCAGCAGCGTTGCGGGGACAGAGAATGAAAAACTGTTTTTT
j_gene: TRBJ2-7; v_gene: TRBV7-7; d_gene: TRBD1; abundance: .; CDR3aa: CASSSGRGYEQYF; CDR3nt: TGTGCTAGCAGCTCGGGCAGGGGGTACGAGCAGTACTTC
j_gene: TRBJ2-7; v_gene: TRBV7-9; d_gene: .; abundance: .; CDR3aa: CASSLFPGVTYEQYF; CDR3nt: TGTGCCAGCAGCTTATTCCCAGGGGTCACCTACGAGCAGTACTTC
j_gene: TRBJ2-7; v_gene: TRBV7-2; d_gene: .; abundance: once; CDR3aa: CASSLAETEVYEQYF; CDR3nt: TGTGCCAGCAGCTTAGCCGAGACAGAGGTCTACGAGCAGTACTTC
j_gene: TRBJ2-7; v_gene: TRBV6-6; d_gene: .; abundance: .; CDR3aa: CASSWGGEQYF; CDR3nt: TGTGCCAGCAGTTGGGGCGGCGAGCAGTACTTC
j_gene: TRBJ1-3; v_gene: TRBV11-2; d_gene: .; abundance: .; CDR3aa: CASSTSSGNTIYF; CDR3nt: TGTGCCAGCAGCACAAGCTCTGGAAACACCATATATTTT
j_gene: TRBJ2-2; v_gene: TRBV9; d_gene: TRBD1; abundance: .; CDR3aa: CASSVGQGEIGELFF; CDR3nt: TGTGCCAGCAGCGTAGGCCAGGGGGAGATCGGGGAGCTGTTTTTT
j_gene: TRBJ2-3; v_gene: TRBV6-4; d_gene: TRBD2; abundance: .; CDR3aa: CASSQSGGITDTQYF; CDR3nt: TGTGCCAGCAGTCAAAGCGGGGGGATCACAGATACGCAGTATTTT
j_gene: TRBJ2-1; v_gene: TRBV7-2; d_gene: .; abundance: .; CDR3aa: CASSHGGSYNEQFF; CDR3nt: TGTGCCAGCAGCCATGGGGGGTCCTACAATGAGCAGTTCTTC
j_gene: TRBJ2-3; v_gene: TRBV20-1; d_gene: TRBD2; abundance: .; CDR3aa: CSASFPGAGGPDTQYF; CDR3nt: TGCAGTGCTAGTTTTCCCGGAGCGGGAGGGCCGGATACGCAGTATTTT
j_gene: TRBJ1-1; v_gene: TRBV7-2; d_gene: .; abundance: .; CDR3aa: CASGYSDSSNTEAFF; CDR3nt: TGTGCCAGCGGTTATTCGGACAGTTCGAACACTGAAGCTTTCTTT
j_gene: TRBJ2-2; v_gene: TRBV5-1; d_gene: TRBD2; abundance: .; CDR3aa: CASSKGLAEGELFF; CDR3nt: TGCGCCAGCAGCAAGGGACTAGCGGAAGGAGAGCTGTTTTTT
j_gene: TRBJ2-3; v_gene: TRBV5-1; d_gene: .; abundance: .; CDR3aa: CASSKGGPTDTQYF; CDR3nt: TGCGCCAGCAGTAAGGGGGGGCCTACGGATACGCAGTATTTT
j_gene: TRBJ2-7; v_gene: TRBV28; d_gene: .; abundance: .; CDR3aa: CASSQRAWGNGFYEQYF; CDR3nt: TGTGCCAGCAGTCAGCGGGCGTGGGGCAACGGATTTTACGAGCAGTACTTC
j_gene: TRBJ2-2; v_gene: TRBV9; d_gene: TRBD2; abundance: .; CDR3aa: CATTSGAGGGELFF; CDR3nt: TGTGCCACCACCTCGGGGGCGGGAGGCGGGGAGCTGTTTTTT
j_gene: TRBJ2-5; v_gene: TRBV15; d_gene: .; abundance: .; CDR3aa: CATSRDPGGGPTGTQYF; CDR3nt: TGTGCCACCAGCAGAGATCCGGGGGGCGGGCCCACCGGGACCCAGTACTTC